Listed below are T cell receptor beta chains from one sample, sequenced in a study of T cells in Graves' hyperthyroidism and ophthalmopathy. TCRdb called the multiplex PCR reads again in MiXCR, with one record for every CDR3 protein. The data contain under 350,000 distinct CDR3 sequences, about 20% of them singletons. The specimen sequenced was blood. These receptors originate from a woman aged 45-59 years with Graves' hyperthyroidism. CDR3s leave out the opening cysteine and the closing phenylalanine or tryptophan.

J gene | V gene | CDR3 protein
TRBJ1-1 | TRBV24-1 | ATKGGATDTEAF
TRBJ2-2 | TRBV27 | ASSTTWSTGELF
TRBJ1-1 | TRBV20-1 | SARDLDHVSAGKIFAEAF
TRBJ2-3 | TRBV6-2/TRBV6-3 | ASRATSKNVDTQY
TRBJ1-5 | TRBV13 | ASSLGGLRSNQPQH
TRBJ1-1 | TRBV5-1 | ASSLAYGGLYTEAF
TRBJ2-7 | TRBV11-3 | ASSSWVTDRDNYEQY
TRBJ1-2 | TRBV3-1 | ASSQGTFSNYGYT
TRBJ1-5 | TRBV6-1 | ASSEVSGVLVYSNQPQH
TRBJ2-1 | TRBV12-3/TRBV12-4 | ASSFGQDEQF
TRBJ1-5 | TRBV20-1 | SARERTLHQPQH